This T cell receptor beta chain was captured by sequencing in a study of blood T cell repertoires in COVID-19. V gave up 2 bases and J gave up 4 bases; unmatched junction bases: 10. Germline V CDR1 and CDR2: MGHRA, YSYEKL. The CDR3 totals 17 residues. The repertoire was sequenced with immunoSEQ multiplex PCR; TCRdb's copy has only in-frame clones and lacks some. The sample lists fewer than 250,000 clones, 84% occurring once. The sequenced material came from peripheral blood. This receptor was obtained from a human donor in a cohort sampled during active COVID-19. The chain uses TRBV4-1 and TRBJ2-2; 7 bases line up with TRBD2. The CDR3 DNA is TGCGCCAGCAGCCAATCTTCGGGGGGAGCTCGCACCGGGGAGCTGTTTTTT. Translated, it gives CASSQSSGGARTGELFF.